These 12 T cell receptor beta chains originate from one sample sequenced in a study of T cell responses to AZD1222 COVID-19 vaccine. The assay was immunoSEQ multiplex PCR, and TCRdb's table has in-frame clones only and misses some. This sample yields under 120,000 clones, of which around nine tenths are seen a single time; about 2.5% belongs to the top ten. Sequenced material: peripheral blood, taken 28 days after the second AZD1222 dose. These receptors were obtained from an adult who received the AZD1222 COVID-19 vaccine.

The rearrangement joins TRBV28 to TRBJ2-7; D not certain. From germline, CDR1 is MDHEN and CDR2 SYDVKM. The CDR3 consists of 13 residues. Deletions cut 5 bases from V and 0 bases from J, with 8 bases between. CDR3 nucleotide sequence: TGTGCCAGCAGTATCTTTAGCTCCTACGAGCAGTACTTC. Its translation: CASSIFSSYEQYF.

The chain couples TRBV6-5 to TRBJ1-1; 8 bases line up with TRBD1. J lost 5 bases, V lost 6 bases, and 8 bases had no gene match. This CDR3 is 14 amino acids long. The V gene's germline CDR1 is MNHEY and CDR2 SVGAGI. The CDR3 here is CASRRDRLGTEAFF. Here the CDR3 DNA reads TGTGCCAGCAGACGGGACAGGCTGGGGACTGAAGCTTTCTTT.

This chain links TRBV7-8 with TRBJ1-1; 11 nucleotides line up with TRBD1. From germline, CDR1 is SGHVS and CDR2 FQNEAQ. Trimming took 0 bases from V and 0 from J; bases not matched to a gene: 15. The CDR3 contains 21 residues. The CDR3 coding sequence is TGTGCCAGCAGCTTAGCCCCTAGGGGACAGGGGGTCTCTCTCATGAACACTGAAGCTTTCTTT. Protein sequence: CASSLAPRGQGVSLMNTEAFF.

The chain couples TRBV16 to TRBJ2-5; D ambiguous. Germline CDR1 reads KGHSY; CDR2 reads FQNENV. The V end lost 0 bases, the J end lost 0 bases, and 2 bases lay between the germline ends. The CDR3 loop spans 13 amino acids. The CDR3 sequence: CASSQSYQETQYF. For the CDR3, the DNA is TGTGCCAGCAGCCAATCCTACCAAGAGACCCAGTACTTC.

V is TRBV15 and J is TRBJ1-5; no reliable D call. Per germline, CDR1 LNHNV and CDR2 YYDKDF (reference sequence). V gave up 1 base and J gave up 7 bases, with 11 bases separating them. There are 14 residues in the CDR3. CDR3 in DNA: TGTGCCACCAGCAGAGGGAGGTTACGACAGCCCCAGCATTTT. This codes for CATSRGRLRQPQHF.

The CDR3 DNA sequence: TGTGCCAGCAGCATCGGACAATGGAACACTGAAGCTTTCTTT. Translation gives CASSIGQWNTEAFF. The chain uses TRBV5-4 and TRBJ1-1; the D gene is possibly TRBD1 (5 bases). This CDR3 spans 14 amino acids. V was shortened by 4 bases and J by 1 base, with 11 bases between the two germline ends. CDR1 is SGHNT and CDR2 is YYREEE in the germline V gene (reference sequence).

V usage is TRBV5-1 and J usage is TRBJ2-5, with 9 positions matching TRBD1. The V gene end was trimmed by 0 bases and the J gene end by 2 bases; junction bases not matched to a gene: 5. This CDR3 contains 16 residues. From germline, CDR1 is SGHRS and CDR2 YFSETQ. The DNA of the CDR3 is TGCGCCAGCAGCTTGGTGGGACAGGGAAAACAAGAGACCCAGTACTTC. It translates to CASSLVGQGKQETQYF.

This clone has just a few counts. This chain joins TRBV6-5 and TRBJ1-3; D unresolved. The CDR3 has 15 amino acids. Germline V gives CDR1 MNHEY, CDR2 SVGAGI. V shed 4 bases and J shed 0 bases, with 10 bases lying between them. CDR3 bases: TGTGCCAGCAGTTCAACAGTGGACTCTGGAAACACCATATATTTT. Its protein product is CASSSTVDSGNTIYF.

In its sample, this clone was seen once. The rearrangement uses TRBV12-3 or TRBV12-4 and TRBJ2-2; D uncertain. The CDR3 contains 12 residues. With 3 bases removed from V and 4 bases from J, the gap between germline ends came to 3 bases. In DNA, the CDR3 is TGTGCCAGCAGTTTTGTCACCGGGGAGCTGTTTTTT. Its protein product is CASSFVTGELFF.

This clone was counted a single time. The V gene is TRBV7-9, the J gene TRBJ2-7, with TRBD2 identical over 16 bases. Germline V gene sequence: CDR1 SEHNR, CDR2 FQNEAQ (reference sequence). The length of the CDR3 is 18 residues. Germline trimming cut 6 bases from V and 4 bases from J; bases unmatched to any gene: 12. The CDR3 sequence is CASRSSGTSGRATYEQYF. CDR3 DNA sequence: TGTGCCAGCAGGTCTTCCGGGACTAGCGGGAGGGCCACTTACGAGCAGTACTTC.

The chain uses TRBV2 and TRBJ1-1; D is perhaps TRBD1 (6 bases). Trimming removed 5 bases from V and 5 bases from J, with 15 bases in between. Germline V gives CDR1 SNHLY, CDR2 FYNNEI. This CDR3 has 14 amino acids. The CDR3 sequence is CASSLTGLGTEAFF. Written as DNA, the CDR3 is TGTGCCAGCAGTTTGACAGGCCTGGGGACTGAAGCTTTCTTT.

This clone was recorded once. The rearrangement uses TRBV14 and TRBJ2-7, with 7 bases matching TRBD2. Germline CDR1 SGHDN, CDR2 FVKESK. The length of the CDR3 is 14 residues. Trimming removed 3 bases from V and 3 bases from J; junction bases left unmatched: 5. CDR3 sequence reads: CASSQAGVIYEQYF. The DNA of the CDR3 is TGTGCCAGCAGCCAGGCGGGGGTGATCTACGAGCAGTACTTC.